These T cell receptor beta chains were read from a single sample in a study of T cells after yellow fever vaccination. MiXCR, run by TCRdb on the 5' RACE reads, gives a single entry per CDR3 protein. The table records some 350,000 distinct CDR3 sequences, approximately 4% of them present only once. Sequencing was performed on PBMCs, taken 5 days after the yellow fever booster vaccination. The source of these receptors is a man aged 18 to 30 who received the YFV17D yellow fever vaccine. Both conserved end residues are part of each CDR3. Each record gives: J gene, V gene, D gene, clone size, CDR3 protein, CDR3 DNA. The D gene is left open where the match is weak. Where a row states a size, it is once, few, many or the class of an expanded clone; other rows omit it.

>TRBJ1-1|TRBV6-5|-|few
CASSYSIALDTEAFF
TGTGCCAGCAGTTACTCGATAGCACTAGACACTGAAGCTTTCTTT
>TRBJ1-1|TRBV2|-|many
CASSEDPTAFQDTEAFF
TGTGCCAGCAGTGAAGACCCGACAGCATTTCAGGACACTGAAGCTTTCTTT
>TRBJ2-1|TRBV14|TRBD2|-
CASSHTGGLAGIEQFF
TGTGCCAGCAGCCATACCGGTGGACTAGCGGGGATTGAGCAGTTCTTC
>TRBJ2-2|TRBV9|TRBD1|-
CASSVEFGTGANTGELFF
TGTGCCAGCAGCGTAGAATTTGGGACAGGGGCAAACACCGGGGAGCTGTTTTTT
>TRBJ2-2|TRBV4-2|TRBD2|-
CASSPRTSGDFGELFF
TGTGCCAGCAGCCCGCGGACTAGCGGGGACTTTGGGGAGCTGTTTTTT
>TRBJ2-7|TRBV5-1|TRBD2|few
CASSPGTSVTYEQYF
TGCGCCAGCAGCCCCGGGACTAGCGTAACCTACGAGCAGTACTTC
>TRBJ1-1|TRBV20-1|-|few
CSAREDGSYTEAFF
TGCAGTGCTAGAGAGGACGGATCCTACACTGAAGCTTTCTTT
>TRBJ2-3|TRBV7-2|-|many
CASRPQSDTQYF
TGTGCCAGCAGGCCCCAGTCAGATACGCAGTATTTT
>TRBJ2-3|TRBV11-2|TRBD2|few
CASRSSGGPTDTQYF
TGTGCCAGCAGGTCTAGCGGGGGACCCACAGATACGCAGTATTTT
>TRBJ1-2|TRBV20-1|TRBD1|few
CSATGTELSYGYTF
TGCAGTGCTACCGGGACAGAGCTCTCCTATGGCTACACCTTC
>TRBJ2-7|TRBV4-2|-|-
CASSQEAQDSYEQYF
TGTGCCAGCAGCCAAGAGGCTCAGGATAGTTACGAGCAGTACTTC
>TRBJ2-7|TRBV5-5|TRBD1|-
CASSYGQGDYEQYF
TGTGCCAGCAGCTACGGACAGGGCGACTACGAGCAGTACTTC
>TRBJ2-1|TRBV5-1|TRBD2|-
CASSLPGLAFYNEQFF
TGCGCCAGCAGCTTACCGGGACTAGCGTTTTACAATGAGCAGTTCTTC
>TRBJ2-3|TRBV18|TRBD2|-
CASSPLREAGSTDTQYF
TGTGCCAGCTCACCACTACGGGAGGCAGGGAGCACAGATACGCAGTATTTT
>TRBJ2-7|TRBV5-4|TRBD1|-
CASSFWDRSRNEQYF
TGTGCCAGCAGCTTTTGGGACAGGTCTCGCAACGAGCAGTACTTC
>TRBJ2-5|TRBV7-9|TRBD1|-
CASSPTRQGAIETQYF
TGTGCCAGCAGCCCCACCCGACAGGGGGCGATTGAGACCCAGTACTTC
>TRBJ2-3|TRBV20-1|TRBD2|many
CSASRASGGTDTQYF
TGCAGTGCTAGTAGGGCTAGCGGGGGCACAGATACGCAGTATTTT
>TRBJ1-1|TRBV5-4|-|many
CASSLVGPGTEAFF
TGTGCCAGCAGCTTGGTGGGACCGGGGACTGAAGCTTTCTTT
>TRBJ2-3|TRBV20-1|-|many
CSARGRGAGFNTQYF
TGCAGTGCTAGAGGGAGGGGTGCGGGTTTTAATACGCAGTATTTT
>TRBJ2-2|TRBV19|-|few
CASSIPSGNQPRSGELFF
TGTGCCAGTAGTATACCTTCCGGGAACCAACCGCGTTCCGGGGAGCTGTTTTTT
>TRBJ2-3|TRBV9|TRBD2|-
CASSVERTSGGQDTQYF
TGTGCCAGCAGCGTAGAGAGAACTAGCGGGGGCCAAGATACGCAGTATTTT
>TRBJ2-5|TRBV18|-|few
CASSPMERETQYF
TGTGCCAGCTCACCGATGGAGCGGGAGACCCAGTACTTC
>TRBJ2-7|TRBV29-1|TRBD1|-
CSVEGTGRSYEQYF
TGCAGCGTCGAAGGGACAGGGCGATCCTACGAGCAGTACTTC
>TRBJ1-6|TRBV20-1|-|-
CSAAGTANSPLHF
TGCAGTGCTGCCGGGACTGCGAATTCACCCCTCCACTTT
>TRBJ2-1|TRBV7-3|-|-
CASSPGVVNEQFF
TGTGCCAGCAGCCCGGGGGTAGTTAATGAGCAGTTCTTC
>TRBJ1-3|TRBV5-1|-|many
CASSRESAPRGGNTIYF
TGCGCCAGCAGCCGGGAGTCGGCCCCGAGAGGAGGAAACACCATATATTTT
>TRBJ2-7|TRBV4-3|-|few
CASSQVPPPAGPYEQYF
TGCGCCAGCAGCCAAGTCCCCCCCCCGGCGGGTCCCTACGAGCAGTACTTC
>TRBJ2-3|TRBV7-9|-|many
CASTSGRVRDTQYF
TGTGCCAGCACCTCAGGAAGGGTTCGAGATACGCAGTATTTT
>TRBJ1-4|TRBV7-2|TRBD1|many
CASSFTGGGEKLFF
TGTGCCAGCAGCTTCACAGGGGGCGGTGAAAAACTGTTTTTT
>TRBJ1-6|TRBV7-2|-|few
CASSFDSYSSSYNSPLHF
TGTGCCAGCAGCTTTGACAGCTACTCGAGCTCCTATAATTCACCCCTCCACTTT
>TRBJ2-7|TRBV7-9|TRBD2|few
CASSFPGRTGEQYF
TGTGCCAGCAGCTTCCCCGGGAGGACTGGCGAGCAGTACTTC
>TRBJ2-2|TRBV7-8|TRBD1|-
CASSSSGTGFIGELFF
TGTGCCAGCAGCTCCTCCGGGACAGGGTTTATCGGGGAGCTGTTTTTT
>TRBJ2-2|TRBV24-1|TRBD2|few
CATSATAGGTGELFF
TGTGCCACCAGTGCTACAGCGGGGGGCACCGGGGAGCTGTTTTTT
>TRBJ1-6|TRBV6-4|TRBD1|-
CASSTSGTGVSPLHF
TGTGCCAGCAGTACTTCCGGGACAGGGGTTTCACCCCTCCACTTT
>TRBJ2-7|TRBV11-2|-|many
CASSLGLALTVYEQYF
TGTGCCAGCAGCTTAGGTCTAGCTCTTACAGTGTACGAGCAGTACTTC
>TRBJ2-1|TRBV6-5|-|-
CASVGENNEQFF
TGTGCCAGCGTAGGAGAAAACAATGAGCAGTTCTTC
>TRBJ2-5|TRBV5-6|TRBD2|many
CASSSSSGGETQYF
TGTGCCAGCAGCTCATCTAGCGGGGGGGAGACCCAGTACTTC
>TRBJ2-7|TRBV27|-|few
CASSLGVRPDDEQYF
TGTGCCAGCAGTTTAGGGGTTCGACCCGATGACGAGCAGTACTTC
>TRBJ2-7|TRBV6-2/TRBV6-3|-|few
CASRDLHEQYF
TGTGCCAGCAGAGACCTTCACGAGCAGTACTTC
>TRBJ1-1|TRBV19|-|few
CASSIGGGPTEAFF
TGTGCCAGTAGTATAGGTGGGGGGCCCACTGAAGCTTTCTTT
>TRBJ1-4|TRBV28|-|few
CASRTNEKLFF
TGTGCCAGCAGGACAAACGAAAAACTGTTTTTT
>TRBJ2-7|TRBV20-1|-|few
CSAQSGSQLQQYF
TGCAGTGCTCAGTCCGGGTCCCAGCTGCAGCAGTACTTC
>TRBJ1-2|TRBV20-1|TRBD1|-
CSARTGASNYGYTF
TGCAGTGCTCGGACAGGGGCCTCTAACTATGGCTACACCTTC
>TRBJ2-1|TRBV20-1|-|-
CSARLQGEQFF
TGCAGTGCTAGACTCCAGGGGGAGCAGTTCTTC
>TRBJ1-5|TRBV7-2|TRBD1|-
CASSRGGSGGQGNQPQHF
TGTGCCAGCAGCAGAGGAGGGTCAGGGGGACAGGGCAATCAGCCCCAGCATTTT
>TRBJ1-1|TRBV6-6|-|many
CASSYGGWVFTEAFF
TGTGCCAGCAGTTACGGGGGGTGGGTGTTCACTGAAGCTTTCTTT
>TRBJ1-2|TRBV18|-|few
CASSPESAYGYTF
TGTGCCAGCTCACCGGAATCAGCCTATGGCTACACCTTC